A single sample is the source of the 25 T cell receptor beta chains below, sequenced in a study of shared T cell receptors in the human thymus. Assay: immunoSEQ multiplex PCR; the TCRdb copy retains only in-frame clones and omits some. Of more than 300,000 clones in the sample, 95% were seen once. Material for sequencing was thymocytes. These receptors were taken from a human donor.

The genes are TRBV9 and TRBJ2-1; D call uncertain. The V end lost 0 bases, the J end lost 4 bases, and 5 bases lay between the germline ends. The CDR3 sequence is 13 residues long. CDR1 is SGDLS and CDR2 is YYNGEE in the germline V gene. Here the CDR3 DNA reads TGTGCCAGCAGCGTAGGGATTTACAATGAGCAGTTCTTC. The encoded protein is CASSVGIYNEQFF.

V is TRBV4-1 and J is TRBJ1-5; D is unclear. V was clipped by 0 bases and J by 0 bases, with 9 bases between them. CDR3 length equals 16 residues. Germline V CDR1 and CDR2: MGHRA, YSYEKL. The CDR3 region is CASSQDRLFSNQPQHF. In nucleotides, the CDR3 is TGCGCCAGCAGCCAAGATCGGCTGTTTAGCAATCAGCCCCAGCATTTT.

The chain recombines TRBV6-4 with TRBJ2-5; a possible D gene is TRBD2 (6 bases). The V and J ends lost 1 base and 5 bases respectively, with 20 bases between them. Germline CDR1 is MRHNA and CDR2 is SNTAGT. The CDR3 contains 17 residues. In DNA, the CDR3 is TGTGCCAGCAGTGACTGGGGTGGACCCCGGGCGGGGGAGACCCAGTACTTC. It specifies CASSDWGGPRAGETQYF.

The chain joins TRBV2 to TRBJ2-4; TRBD2 is a possible D gene (6 bases). Germline CDR1 and CDR2: SNHLY and FYNNEI. Trimming left V 6 bases short and J 9 bases short, with 9 bases between. CDR3 size: 11 residues. The DNA for the CDR3 is TGTGCCAGCAGGGAGGGAGGCATTCAGTACTTC. Amino acid sequence: CASREGGIQYF.

The chain couples TRBV10-1 to TRBJ2-7, with D possibly matching TRBD2 (6 bases). Trimming removed 5 bases at V and 1 base at J, with 15 bases between. CDR1 WNHNN and CDR2 SYGVQD come from the germline V gene (reference sequence). This CDR3 has 15 residues. The CDR3 region has the DNA TGCGCCAGCAGTCGAAGGGCTGCGGGATCCTACGAGCAGTACTTC. Translating gives CASSRRAAGSYEQYF.

The chain carries TRBV7-6 and TRBJ2-5, with D perhaps assigned TRBD1 or TRBD2 (6 bases each). Germline V lookup: CDR1 SGHVS, CDR2 FNYEAQ. The CDR3 covers 19 residues. Trimming left V 5 bases short and J 5 bases short, with 30 bases between. This CDR3 is CASSRDFFRDKGPWETQYF. The CDR3 DNA reads TGTGCCAGCAGCCGGGACTTTTTCCGGGACAAGGGTCCGTGGGAGACCCAGTACTTC.

The chain uses TRBV30 and TRBJ1-2; a possible D gene is TRBD1 (5 bases). The CDR3 has 14 amino acids. Deletions cut 0 bases from V and 4 bases from J, with 12 bases between. Germline assignment: CDR1 GTSNPN and CDR2 SVGIG (reference sequence). CDR3 DNA: TGTGCCTGGAGTGTGGGACGAAGATCCTATGGCTACACCTTC. Residues: CAWSVGRRSYGYTF.

This clone has more than one count but fewer than ten. The chain employs TRBV28 and TRBJ2-1, with D perhaps TRBD1 (5 bases). V lost 6 bases, J lost 0 bases, and 24 bases lay in between. The CDR3 totals 19 residues. Germline V gene sequence: CDR1 MDHEN, CDR2 SYDVKM. The CDR3 loop is CASRPVDMGQGHSYNEQFF. CDR3 nucleotides: TGTGCCAGCAGGCCCGTGGACATGGGGCAGGGCCACTCCTACAATGAGCAGTTCTTC.

The gene calls are TRBV6-4 and TRBJ2-7, with 15 bases that match TRBD2. This CDR3 has 17 amino acids. Unmatched junction bases numbered 7, after V lost 0 bases and J lost 7 bases. Germline loops: CDR1 MRHNA, CDR2 SNTAGT. Written as DNA, the CDR3 is TGTGCCAGCAGTGACTCGATGGGACTAGCGGGAGGAATAGAGCAGTACTTC. It translates to CASSDSMGLAGGIEQYF.

This clone was seen once. V gene TRBV29-1 combines with J gene TRBJ2-7; no firm D call. The V and J ends lost 6 bases and 4 bases respectively, with 10 bases between them. Germline lookup yields CDR1 SQVTM and CDR2 ANQGSEA. The CDR3 sequence is 11 residues long. The CDR3 DNA is TGCAGCGTCCGGTTGAGGTACGAGCAGTACTTC. It is translated as CSVRLRYEQYF.

The chain joins TRBV5-1 to TRBJ2-5; 12 bases align to TRBD2. The trim removed 4 bases at V and 4 bases at J, leaving 14 bases unmatched. The CDR3 has 18 residues. Germline-derived CDR1 and CDR2 are SGHRS and YFSETQ. The CDR3 DNA reads TGCGCCAGCAGCGTCCATGCTCTAGCGGGAGGGCCCGGAGAGACCCAGTACTTC. It specifies CASSVHALAGGPGETQYF.

The chain joins TRBV11-3 to TRBJ2-7, with D unresolved. V was pared by 5 bases and J by 2 bases, with 16 bases between. This CDR3 has 15 residues. Per the germline V gene, CDR1 is SGHNT and CDR2 is YENEEA. CDR3 region: CASSKGVRTPYEQYF. In nucleotides, the CDR3 is TGTGCCAGCAGCAAAGGAGTACGTACTCCCTACGAGCAGTACTTC.

The gene calls are TRBV4-3 and TRBJ2-1; possibly TRBD2 for D (5 bases). CDR3 length: 16 amino acids. Germline CDR1 reads LGHNA; CDR2 reads YSLEER. V lost 1 base and J 0 bases, leaving 10 bases between the germline ends. CDR3 protein: CASSQGERSSYNEQFF. The CDR3 nucleotides are TGCGCCAGCAGCCAAGGGGAGCGGAGCTCCTACAATGAGCAGTTCTTC.

As for this clone: The sample holds other DNA sequences that translate to the same CDR3. J is TRBJ1-5 and V is TRBV18; 10 positions match TRBD1. The germline CDR1 and CDR2 sequences are KGHSH and LQKENI. With 6 bases clipped from V and 3 bases from J, the junction kept 5 bases outside the gene matches. The CDR3 totals 15 residues. CDR3: CASSPGTGVNQPQHF. The CDR3 coding sequence is TGTGCCAGCTCTCCCGGGACAGGGGTCAATCAGCCCCAGCATTTT.

This sequence joins TRBV10-1 and TRBJ2-5; D perhaps matches TRBD2 (6 bases). Trimming removed 4 bases at V and 5 bases at J, with 14 bases between. The CDR3 has 14 amino acids. CDR1 is WNHNN and CDR2 is SYGVQD in the germline V gene (reference sequence). In nucleotides, the CDR3 is TGCGCCAGCAGTGCCCATCCCCGGGGGGAGACCCAGTACTTC. Its protein is CASSAHPRGETQYF.

The rearrangement uses TRBV7-9 and TRBJ2-1, with D possibly matching TRBD1 (5 bases). The CDR3 contains 14 residues. CDR1 is SEHNR, CDR2 FQNEAQ, per germline (reference sequence). With 5 bases removed from V and 6 bases from J, the gap between germline ends came to 14 bases. CDR3 region: CASSPIPQGNEQFF. The DNA of the CDR3 is TGTGCCAGCAGCCCGATCCCGCAGGGCAATGAGCAGTTCTTC.

This chain uses TRBV15 with TRBJ1-2, with D unresolved. V was clipped by 0 bases and J by 8 bases, with 19 bases between them. Germline V gene data show CDR1 as LNHNV and CDR2 as YYDKDF (reference sequence). The CDR3 extends over 16 amino acids. This chain's CDR3 is CATSRDRRQAKRGYTF. The CDR3 DNA reads as TGTGCCACCAGCAGAGATAGGAGGCAGGCTAAAAGAGGCTACACCTTC.

The rearrangement joins TRBV27 to TRBJ2-2, with TRBD1 matching over 7 bases. This CDR3 spans 15 amino acids. After removal of 7 bases from V and 7 bases from J, the junction contained 12 bases not matched to a gene. Germline V gives CDR1 MNHEY, CDR2 SMNVEV (reference sequence). CDR3 residues: CASTAERGQVGELFF. The CDR3 bases are TGTGCCAGCACCGCAGAGAGGGGGCAAGTCGGGGAGCTGTTTTTT.

The V gene is TRBV10-1, the J gene TRBJ2-3; D perhaps matches TRBD2 (6 bases). CDR3 length: 20 amino acids. CDR1 is WNHNN and CDR2 is SYGVQD in the germline V gene (reference sequence). The V end lost 2 bases, the J end lost 0 bases, and 24 bases lay between the germline ends. The CDR3 here is CASSERSGSLPSRSTDTQYF. In DNA form, the CDR3 reads TGCGCCAGCAGTGAGAGGAGCGGGTCACTACCCTCTAGAAGCACAGATACGCAGTATTTT.

The rearrangement joins TRBV14 to TRBJ2-7; 12 bases match TRBD2. Germline loops: CDR1 SGHDN, CDR2 FVKESK. With 3 bases clipped from V and 2 bases from J, the junction kept 14 bases outside the gene matches. The CDR3 runs to 19 residues. CDR3 DNA sequence: TGTGCCAGCAGCCAGCTGACTAGCGGGAGATCCACCTCTCCCTACGAGCAGTACTTC. Translation: CASSQLTSGRSTSPYEQYF.

The chain employs TRBV6-1 and TRBJ1-1; D remains ambiguous. In germline, CDR1 is MNHNS, CDR2 SASEGT. The CDR3 sequence is 13 residues long. V was shortened by 8 bases and J by 0 bases, with 10 bases between the two germline ends. CDR3 residues: CASGEPMNTEAFF. DNA for the CDR3: TGTGCCAGCGGGGAGCCGATGAACACTGAAGCTTTCTTT.

J is TRBJ2-7 and V is TRBV15, with no clear D. Looked up from germline, CDR1 is LNHNV and CDR2 is YYDKDF (reference sequence). The V end was cut by 2 bases, the J end by 6 bases, with 8 bases between. The CDR3 runs 12 residues. CDR3 in DNA: TGTGCCACCAGCAGACGGTTGGGCGAGCAGTACTTC. It codes for CATSRRLGEQYF.

The rearrangement joins TRBV5-6 to TRBJ2-7; D unresolved. Germline V lookup: CDR1 SGHDT, CDR2 YYEEEE. The CDR3 has 11 amino acids. V lost 4 bases, J lost 4 bases, and 6 bases lay in between. The CDR3 reads CASSSYYEQYF. The DNA of the CDR3 is TGTGCCAGCAGCAGCTATTACGAGCAGTACTTC.

The V call is TRBV6-6, the J call TRBJ1-2; TRBD1 might be the D (6 bases). V was pared by 5 bases and J by 7 bases, with 17 bases between. Germline values: CDR1 MNHNY, CDR2 SVGAGI (reference sequence). CDR3 length: 14 amino acids. The CDR3 protein is CASSHGGGQGGYTF. The CDR3 DNA reads TGTGCCAGCAGTCACGGAGGGGGGCAGGGTGGCTACACCTTC.

The rearrangement uses TRBV13 and TRBJ2-7, with TRBD1 matching over 9 bases. The CDR3 sequence is 15 residues long. Germline CDR1 is PRHDT and CDR2 is FYEKMQ (reference sequence). V shed 6 bases and J 5 bases; nucleotides not matched to a gene: 11. The CDR3 is CASRYTPGQGDEQYF. DNA of the CDR3: TGTGCCAGCAGATACACCCCGGGACAGGGCGACGAGCAGTACTTC. Full variable domain (rest looked up from reference TRBV13 and TRBJ2-7): AAGVIQSPRHLIKEKRETATLKCYPIPRHDTVYWYQQGPGQDPQFLISFYEKMQSDKGSIPDRFSAQQFSDYHSELNMSSLELGDSALYFCASRYTPGQGDEQYFGPGTRLTVT.